This T cell receptor (beta chain) is from a study of lymphopenia after photon versus proton radiotherapy. Findings and caveats of the study: After lymphocyte nadir, photon-treated repertoires showed oligoclonal expansion, especially CD8+ Temra. Authors raise, but do not show, better survival with proton therapy. Photon-treated patients lost naive T cells and TCR diversity; proton-treated stayed stable. Larger post-nadir TCR diversity loss correlated inversely with survival in deceased patients.

The CDR3 extends over 17 amino acids. V shed 5 bases and J shed 2 bases, with 19 bases lying between them. CDR1 LNHDA and CDR2 SQIVND come from the germline V gene (reference sequence). In the case of this clone: What it binds is not known.

The assay was immunoSEQ multiplex PCR, and TCRdb's table has in-frame clones only and misses some. The data contain about 50,000 clones, 80% to 95% of them seen just once; the ten biggest clones take up approximately 19%. The source was peripheral blood, collected from a patient treated with photon-based radiotherapy. The V call is TRBV19, the J call TRBJ1-5, with D unclear. The TCR sequence derives from a woman aged 40 to 55 with cholangiocarcinoma. DNA for the CDR3: TGTGCCAGTAGTCAAACCGGGCTACATTACGGCAATCAGCCCCAGCATTTT. Its protein product is CASSQTGLHYGNQPQHF.